A selection of T cell receptor beta chains follows, all from one sample in a study of blood T cell repertoires in COVID-19. Sequenced by immunoSEQ multiplex PCR; TCRdb stores in-frame clones only, minus some. Among 310,000 or so clones, roughly 85% were seen once, and the ten largest hold less than 6%. The sample consisted of PBMCs or T cells enriched from blood (not recorded which). These receptors were collected from a woman in her twenties or thirties who had recovered from COVID-19. The CDR3 runs from the conserved cysteine through the conserved F or W.

V: TRBV30
J: TRBJ1-2
CDR3: CAWSVGTGDGYTF

V: TRBV4-1
J: TRBJ2-1
CDR3: CASSPGSALSYNEQFF

V: TRBV5-8
J: TRBJ2-3
CDR3: CASSSLRTSGPDTQYF

V: TRBV19
J: TRBJ1-2
CDR3: CASSIDSGGTNYGYTF

V: TRBV7-2
J: TRBJ2-7
CDR3: CASSLGQGYSYEQYF

V: TRBV27
J: TRBJ1-6
CDR3: CASSQIPGQAYNSPLHF

V: TRBV5-8
J: TRBJ1-3
CDR3: CASSLGATDGNTIYF

V: TRBV10-3
J: TRBJ1-5
CDR3: CAISEQINQPQHF

V: TRBV9
J: TRBJ2-1
CDR3: CPPSVGGRGGGNEQFF

V: TRBV2
J: TRBJ1-1
CDR3: CASSVRTWANTEAFF

V: TRBV6-5
J: TRBJ1-2
CDR3: CASSYVGRALGGYTF

V: TRBV19
J: TRBJ1-1
CDR3: CASRLQGEAFF

V: TRBV25-1
J: TRBJ1-2
CDR3: CASSEFSSTGRSGYTF

V: TRBV29-1
J: TRBJ1-5
CDR3: CSVGGISNQPQHF

V: TRBV14
J: TRBJ1-6
CDR3: CASSQVPGDSPLHF

V: TRBV5-1
J: TRBJ1-2
CDR3: CASSPEGSYGYTF

V: TRBV9
J: TRBJ2-7
CDR3: CASSVDSGGAFYEQYF

V: TRBV5-1
J: TRBJ2-3
CDR3: CASSRLGGTSTDTQYF

V: TRBV9
J: TRBJ2-1
CDR3: CASSGGQGAYNEQFF

V: TRBV12-3/TRBV12-4
J: TRBJ1-1
CDR3: CASSAQGNTEAFF

V: TRBV30
J: TRBJ2-7
CDR3: CAWRHAGAQSGEQYF

V: TRBV7-2
J: TRBJ2-7
CDR3: CASSSTRGPYEQYF

V: TRBV7-9
J: TRBJ1-2
CDR3: CASSLDRADDGYTF

V: TRBV5-1
J: TRBJ1-1
CDR3: CASSQADRGPNTEAFF

V: TRBV6-5
J: TRBJ1-5
CDR3: CASSAQGAGQPQHF

V: TRBV7-8
J: TRBJ1-1
CDR3: CASSLAGAGGMNTEAFF

V: TRBV19
J: TRBJ1-1
CDR3: CASSTLGQPGMNTEAFF

V: TRBV9
J: TRBJ2-7
CDR3: CASSGNRGEQYF

V: TRBV7-3
J: TRBJ1-4
CDR3: CASSRAQVASNEKLFF

V: TRBV7-3
J: TRBJ2-1
CDR3: CASSLDRGGYNEQFF

V: TRBV5-6
J: TRBJ1-1
CDR3: CASSRQGAEAFF

V: TRBV11-2
J: TRBJ2-5
CDR3: CASSPGQGRVWQETQYF

V: TRBV18
J: TRBJ1-6
CDR3: CASSPLDIRNSPLHF

V: TRBV19
J: TRBJ1-4
CDR3: CASSPTGSVAEKLFF

V: TRBV19
J: TRBJ2-6
CDR3: CASSSRDRSGANVLTF

V: TRBV29-1
J: TRBJ1-2
CDR3: CSVEKAGAGGYTF

V: TRBV13
J: TRBJ1-3
CDR3: CASSLGTGGNTIYF

V: TRBV3-1/TRBV3-2
J: TRBJ1-1
CDR3: CASSQDQGKAFF

V: TRBV18
J: TRBJ2-2
CDR3: CASSPLSAGGPSTGELFF

V: TRBV7-3
J: TRBJ1-2
CDR3: CASSPDRNYGYTF

V: TRBV7-9
J: TRBJ1-2
CDR3: CASSLEGQGIHTHRYGYTF

V: TRBV19
J: TRBJ2-1
CDR3: CASSIDGRDEQFF

V: TRBV3-1/TRBV3-2
J: TRBJ1-2
CDR3: CASSTWDGSPGYTF

V: TRBV14
J: TRBJ1-2
CDR3: CASSQAPESF

V: TRBV7-8
J: TRBJ2-7
CDR3: CASSSAWTSGGAGGYEQYF

V: TRBV4-1
J: TRBJ1-5
CDR3: CASSRGDRATNQPQHF